Presented here are 32 T cell receptor beta chains from one specimen sequenced in a study of Graves' ophthalmopathy and Graves' hyperthyroidism. Amplification of TCR beta CDR3 regions used RNA transcripts. RT-PCR in the first round used HTBI primers; a second-round multiplex PCR followed. TCRdb used MiXCR to reprocess the multiplex PCR reads, holding one entry per CDR3 protein. The table includes some 1.1 million distinct CDR3 sequences, 35% to 40% detected once. The sequencing sample was made of peripheral blood or thyroid tissue (not recorded which). These receptors all stem from an adult man with Graves' hyperthyroidism.

Turning to this clonotype: A much more abundant neighbour one base away suggests this may be a read error. This chain connects TRBV9 to TRBJ2-7, with 8 bases identical to TRBD1. The V segment lost 4 bases and the J segment 5 bases; nucleotides outside the gene matches: 8. The CDR3 sequence is 14 residues long. Germline CDR1 reads SGDLS; CDR2 reads YYNGEE. CDR3 sequence (DNA): TGTGCCAGCAGCAGCCGGGACAGGCATCACGAGCAGTACTTC. This sequence encodes CASSSRDRHHEQYF.

Comment on this clonotype: This may be a read error, as it is one base from a much larger clone. The V call is TRBV9, the J call TRBJ1-4; no firm D call. The germline gives CDR1 SGDLS, CDR2 YYNGEE. The CDR3 consists of 15 residues. The CDR3 nucleotides read TGTACCAGCAGCGTAGACGGAAAACAGAGCGAAAAACTGTTTTTT. It translates to CTSSVDGKQSEKLFF.

The chain combines TRBV5-4 with TRBJ1-1; TRBD1 agrees at 7 bases. Germline V gene data show CDR1 as SGHNT and CDR2 as YYREEE (reference sequence). This CDR3 comprises 15 residues. With V trimmed by 4 bases and J by 1 base, 7 bases remained unmatched. The CDR3 reads CASSNHRTGNTEAFF. The CDR3 coding sequence is TGTGCCAGCAGCAACCATAGGACAGGGAACACTGAAGCTTTCTTT.

This clonotype was seen many times. The V call is TRBV10-3, the J call TRBJ2-2, with 10 nucleotides matching TRBD2. V shed 8 bases and J 4 bases; nucleotides not matched to a gene: 10. The CDR3 consists of 16 residues. CDR1 and CDR2 from the germline V gene are ENHRY and SYGVKD. In nucleotides, the CDR3 is TGTGCCATCGGCTCGCTAGCGGGAGTCCCCACCGGGGAGCTGTTTTTT. Amino acid sequence: CAIGSLAGVPTGELFF.

The table lists this clonotype with a few counts. This is likely a read error, given that the CDR3 carries no conserved phenylalanine or tryptophan at its end. It is unclear where the CDR3 begins or ends on the DNA, so no DNA is shown, and the CDR3 is as TCRdb lists it. V is TRBV19 and J is TRBJ1-2; TRBD1, as called in the table, went unchecked against the DNA. The CDR3 is 10 residues long, counting both termini. Germline values: CDR1 LNHDA, CDR2 SQIVND (reference sequence). Here the CDR3 reads CASSKQGQGY.

In this sample, this clonotype turned up a few times. This rearrangement joins TRBV10-3 to TRBJ2-7; D call uncertain. V was shortened by 8 bases and J by 4 bases, with 3 bases between the two germline ends. Germline-derived CDR1 and CDR2 are ENHRY and SYGVKD. This CDR3 comprises 9 residues. The CDR3 region has the DNA TGTGCCATCGGTTACGAGCAGTACTTC. This encodes CAIGYEQYF.

CDR3 sequence reads: CASRTGGNEKLFF. In nucleotides, the CDR3 is TGTGCCAGCCGGACAGGGGGTAATGAAAAACTGTTTTTT. J is TRBJ1-4 and V is TRBV28; 10 bases map to TRBD1. Per germline, CDR1 MDHEN and CDR2 SYDVKM. The trim removed 8 bases at V and 4 bases at J, leaving 1 base unmatched. CDR3 length equals 13 residues.

This chain uses TRBV20-1 with TRBJ1-4; D perhaps matches TRBD1 (5 bases). Trimming stripped 4 bases from V and 2 bases from J, with 11 bases between. This CDR3 is 14 amino acids long. Germline V CDR1 and CDR2: DFQATT, SNEGSKA (reference sequence). The CDR3 DNA follows: TGCAGTGCTATCCAGGGCCCCACTAATGAAAAACTGTTTTTT. This translates into CSAIQGPTNEKLFF.

This chain joins TRBV29-1 and TRBJ1-2, with 9 nucleotides matching TRBD1. This CDR3 has 13 residues. Germline values: CDR1 SQVTM, CDR2 ANQGSEA. V lost 5 bases and J lost 8; bases outside the gene matches: 9. The CDR3 sequence is CSVPTGGFRGYTF. The CDR3 coding sequence is TGCAGCGTTCCCACAGGGGGCTTTAGGGGCTACACCTTC.

As regards this clonotype: One base away lies a much larger clone, so this may be a sequencing read error. The rearrangement joins TRBV10-2 to TRBJ2-5; D remains ambiguous. Germline assignment: CDR1 WSHSY and CDR2 SAAADI. The CDR3 has 15 amino acids. The CDR3 nucleotides read TGTGCCAGCAGTTTATTCCAGTCCCCACAAGAGACCCAGCACTTC. Protein sequence: CASSLFQSPQETQHF.

This clonotype has only a few counts. The chain links TRBV6-6 to TRBJ1-3; D gene uncertain. The V gene lost 2 bases and the J gene lost 4 bases, with 12 bases spanning the gap. The CDR3 contains 15 residues. Germline loops: CDR1 MNHNY, CDR2 SVGAGI (reference sequence). The CDR3 here is CASSYGNSRGNTIYF. DNA for the CDR3: TGTGCCAGCAGTTACGGGAACAGCAGAGGAAACACCATATATTTT.

This clonotype was counted at least ten times. The CDR3 nucleotides are TGCAGCGTTGTAGAACGACAGTCGAGGACCCAGTACTTC. It translates to CSVVERQSRTQYF. V is TRBV29-1 and J is TRBJ2-5; TRBD1 might be the D (5 bases). CDR3 length: 13 amino acids. Trimming left V 4 bases short and J 7 bases short, with 16 bases between. CDR1 and CDR2 (germline): SQVTM, ANQGSEA.

This clonotype was seen only a few times. This chain connects TRBV7-9 to TRBJ2-3; no clear D. Looked up from germline, CDR1 is SEHNR and CDR2 is FQNEAQ (reference sequence). Deletions cut 5 bases from V and 6 bases from J, with 9 bases between. The CDR3 totals 12 residues. CDR3 amino acids: CASSQGLDTQYF. The CDR3 DNA follows: TGTGCCAGCAGCCAAGGTCTGGATACGCAGTATTTT.

This chain uses TRBV29-1 with TRBJ2-7; 10 positions agree with TRBD1. In germline, CDR1 is SQVTM, CDR2 ANQGSEA. The CDR3 spans 12 residues. The V gene end was trimmed by 7 bases and the J gene end by 5 bases; junction bases not matched to a gene: 5. CDR3 loop: CSASTGGNEQYF. CDR3 DNA: TGCAGCGCATCGACAGGGGGCAACGAGCAGTACTTC.

This clonotype showed up just a few times. V usage is TRBV18 and J usage is TRBJ1-5; D ambiguous. The germline gives CDR1 KGHSH, CDR2 LQKENI. This CDR3 has 13 residues. V was pared by 1 base and J by 2 bases, with 3 bases between. CDR3 nucleotides: TGTGCCAGCTCACCACAGCGCAATCAGCCCCAGCATTTT. Residues: CASSPQRNQPQHF.

V gene TRBV20-1 combines with J gene TRBJ1-6, with D perhaps matching TRBD1 (6 bases). Germline-derived CDR1 and CDR2 are DFQATT and SNEGSKA (reference sequence). The CDR3 length is 13 residues. The ends were cut back, 6 bases at V and 6 bases at J, with 12 bases in the middle. In DNA, the CDR3 is TGCAGTGCCGGCGGACAGACTAATTCACCCCTCCACTTT. Protein product: CSAGGQTNSPLHF.

This chain joins TRBV28 and TRBJ2-2; the D gene is possibly TRBD1 (5 bases). The ends were cut back, 7 bases at V and 3 bases at J, with 9 bases in the middle. The germline gives CDR1 MDHEN, CDR2 SYDVKM. CDR3 size: 13 residues. CDR3 coding DNA: TGTGCCAGCAATGCAGGGTACACCGGGGAGCTGTTTTTT. This gives the protein CASNAGYTGELFF.

A remark on this clonotype: Just one base apart from a much larger clone, this may be a read error. The J gene is TRBJ1-1, the V gene TRBV2; D unresolved. Trimming took off 5 bases at V and 3 bases at J, with 16 bases between the two ends. Germline V gene lookup returns CDR1 SNHLY and CDR2 FYNNEI. CDR3 length equals 15 residues. The DNA of the CDR3 is TGTGCCAGCAGTCCGCGAGTAGGAGGGCACACTGAAGCTTTCTTT. Its translation: CASSPRVGGHTEAFF.

To note about this clonotype: The CDR3 carries no conserved terminal phenylalanine or tryptophan, so it likely arises from a read error. The limits of the CDR3 on the DNA are not certain, so only TCRdb's listed CDR3 is given. This chain connects TRBV2 to TRBJ1-3; the table assigns TRBD1, which was not confirmed against the DNA. Termini included, the CDR3 measures 10 amino acids. CDR1 and CDR2 from the germline V gene are SNHLY and FYNNEI. This chain's CDR3 is CASSAQGVFS.

This clonotype was seen many times. This chain's CDR3 is CASSVGGVVTEAFF. CDR3 DNA: TGTGCCAGCAGCGTAGGTGGGGTAGTAACTGAAGCTTTCTTT. This rearrangement joins TRBV9 to TRBJ1-1, with D unclear. V lost 0 bases, J lost 5 bases, and 11 bases lay in between. The CDR3 contains 14 residues. Germline V CDR1 and CDR2: SGDLS, YYNGEE.

V gene TRBV7-2 combines with J gene TRBJ1-5, with 9 bases aligning to TRBD1. J was trimmed by 0 bases and V by 10 bases; bases with no gene match: 10. Germline CDR1 SGHTA, CDR2 FQGNSA. This CDR3 region has 16 residues. CDR3 sequence (DNA): TGTGCCAAGACTATCTCGGGACAGGGTAGCAATCAGCCCCAGCATTTT. It translates to CAKTISGQGSNQPQHF.

This sequence joins TRBV11-2 and TRBJ2-7; tentative D call: TRBD1 (6 bases). The germline V and J ends were trimmed by 6 bases and 1 base, with 13 bases remaining between them. The CDR3 sequence is 14 residues long. Germline V gene lookup returns CDR1 SGHAT and CDR2 FQNNGV. CDR3 DNA: TGTGCCAGCAGTCGTAGGGGGTTTTCCTACGAGCAGTACTTC. Translated, it gives CASSRRGFSYEQYF. Supplemented by reference TRBV11-2 and TRBJ2-7, the full variable domain reads EAGVAQSPRYKIIEKRQSVAFWCNPISGHATLYWYQQILGQGPKLLIQFQNNGVVDDSQLPKDRFSAERLKGVDSTLKIQPAKLEDSAVYLCASSRRGFSYEQYFGPGTRLTVT.

This clonotype was seen at least ten times. DNA of the CDR3: TGTGCCACCAGCAGAGATCAGTCAGGACATCAGCCCCAGCATTTT. Translating gives CATSRDQSGHQPQHF. This rearrangement joins TRBV15 to TRBJ1-5; D ambiguous. The CDR3 sequence is 15 residues long. The germline V gene encodes CDR1 LNHNV and CDR2 YYDKDF (reference sequence). Trimming cost V 0 bases and J 5 bases, with 11 bases left between them.

The genes are TRBV5-1 and TRBJ2-6; D unclear. The germline V gene has CDR1 SGHRS and CDR2 YFSETQ. The germline V and J ends were trimmed by 3 bases and 5 bases, with 0 bases remaining between them. The CDR3 runs to 11 residues. CDR3 protein: CASSWANVLTF. CDR3 in DNA: TGCGCCAGCAGCTGGGCCAACGTCCTGACTTTC.

There are many counts of this clonotype. The rearrangement uses TRBV5-1 and TRBJ2-7, with 14 bases that match TRBD2. The germline gives CDR1 SGHRS, CDR2 YFSETQ. V dropped 2 bases and J dropped 2; count of bases not matched to a gene: 9. The CDR3 covers 18 residues. In nucleotides, the CDR3 is TGCGCCAGCAGCTTCTTTGGGACTAGCGGGAGTTCCGCCTACGAGCAGTACTTC. Protein: CASSFFGTSGSSAYEQYF.

The rearrangement uses TRBV20-1 and TRBJ2-7; D remains unclear. The V and J ends lost 1 base and 2 bases respectively, with 9 bases between them. Germline V lookup: CDR1 DFQATT, CDR2 SNEGSKA (reference sequence). CDR3 length: 13 residues. CDR3 coding DNA: TGCAGTGCTAGAGTACCAAGAACCTACGAGCAGTACTTC. Protein: CSARVPRTYEQYF.

This clonotype was seen more than once but under ten times. This sequence joins TRBV20-1 and TRBJ2-7; D unresolved. V was pared by 7 bases and J by 2 bases, with 9 bases between. Germline V gene lookup returns CDR1 DFQATT and CDR2 SNEGSKA (reference sequence). The CDR3 runs to 11 residues. The CDR3 sequence is CSGMGTYEQYF. The CDR3 DNA follows: TGCAGTGGTATGGGTACCTACGAGCAGTACTTC.

J is TRBJ1-1 and V is TRBV4-1; D perhaps matches TRBD1 (6 bases). This CDR3 has 15 residues. CDR1 is MGHRA and CDR2 is YSYEKL in the germline V gene. V was pared by 1 base and J by 3 bases, with 12 bases between. The CDR3 sequence: CASSQGGPGDTEAFF. DNA of the CDR3: TGCGCCAGCAGCCAAGGGGGGCCGGGGGACACTGAAGCTTTCTTT.

The CDR3 nucleotides are TGTGCCAGCAGCGTTCGGGACAGGGGTTACAATGAAAAACTGTTTTTT. It encodes CASSVRDRGYNEKLFF. The gene calls are TRBV9 and TRBJ1-4; 10 bases match TRBD1. This CDR3 is 16 amino acids long. From germline, CDR1 is SGDLS and CDR2 YYNGEE. V lost 2 bases to trimming and J lost 5 bases; unmatched junction nucleotides: 6.

This clonotype was counted many times. The genes are TRBV5-8 and TRBJ1-1; no clear D. With 3 bases removed from V and 4 bases from J, the gap between germline ends came to 13 bases. The CDR3 spans 14 residues. The germline CDR1 and CDR2 sequences are SGHTS and YDEGEE. CDR3 protein: CASSSPSEGTEAFF. The CDR3 region has the DNA TGTGCCAGCAGCTCCCCGTCTGAGGGCACTGAAGCTTTCTTT.

The chain links TRBV10-2 to TRBJ2-7; 13 nucleotides match TRBD2. The germline gives CDR1 WSHSY, CDR2 SAAADI. The J segment lost 4 bases and the V segment lost 4 bases, leaving 13 bases of the junction unmatched. This CDR3 has 18 amino acids. CDR3 nucleotide sequence: TGCGCCAGCAGTGCCGGACTAGCGGGAGTAGTGCGTAATTACGAGCAGTACTTC. Protein: CASSAGLAGVVRNYEQYF.

The table lists this clonotype with a count of one. This chain connects TRBV6-5 to TRBJ1-4, with 9 bases lining up with TRBD1. CDR3 size: 12 residues. V dropped 7 bases and J dropped 8; count of bases not matched to a gene: 2. CDR1 and CDR2 (germline): MNHEY, SVGAGI. The CDR3: CASIGTGEKLFF. The CDR3, as DNA: TGTGCCAGCATCGGGACAGGGGAAAAACTGTTTTTT.